A single sample is the source of the 18 T cell receptor beta chains below, sequenced in a study of response to subunit inactivated influenza vaccine. One entry per CDR3 protein, called by TCRdb with MiXCR from the RT-PCR reads. In the table there are fewer than 550,000 distinct CDR3 sequences, less than 30% of which are singletons. The starting material was CD4+ T cells sorted from PBMCs, obtained 4 to 6 days after vaccination. The receptors stem from a middle-aged man who received an inactivated influenza vaccine.

This clonotype has just a few counts. The chain combines TRBV12-3 or TRBV12-4 with TRBJ1-5, with unresolved D. Between the trimmed V and J ends, which lost 2 bases and 0 bases, there was a span of 8 bases. The CDR3 covers 15 residues. CDR3: CASSLNRYSNQPQHF. Written as DNA, the CDR3 is TGTGCCAGCAGTTTAAACCGATATAGCAATCAGCCCCAGCATTTT.

This clonotype was picked up a small number of times. The genes are TRBV10-3 and TRBJ2-1; possible D gene TRBD2, 7 bases. This CDR3 has 15 amino acids. Trimming left V 2 bases short and J 7 bases short, with 15 bases between. CDR1 ENHRY and CDR2 SYGVKD come from the germline V gene. The CDR3 region has the DNA TGTGCCATCAGTGAGCGGGGGGCGGGCGGTAATGAGCAGTTCTTC. This encodes CAISERGAGGNEQFF.

This clonotype was counted a few times. The CDR3 region has the DNA TGTGCCAGCTCACCACTGGGCAACCAAGAGACCCAGTACTTC. Translating gives CASSPLGNQETQYF. This chain uses TRBV18 with TRBJ2-5; no reliable D call. Looked up from germline, CDR1 is KGHSH and CDR2 is LQKENI. With 1 base removed from V and 0 bases from J, the gap between germline ends came to 6 bases. The CDR3 is made up of 14 amino acids.

A few counts support this clonotype. The rearrangement links TRBV5-1 to TRBJ2-1; D unresolved. CDR3 length: 11 amino acids. The germline V gene has CDR1 SGHRS and CDR2 YFSETQ. The V end was cut by 1 base, the J end by 9 bases, with 5 bases between. The chain's CDR3 is CASSLLSEQFF. The CDR3 coding sequence is TGCGCCAGCAGCTTGCTAAGTGAGCAGTTCTTC.

This clonotype was counted between two and nine times. V gene TRBV20-1 combines with J gene TRBJ1-4; no firm D call. The CDR3 has 14 amino acids. Germline CDR1 reads DFQATT; CDR2 reads SNEGSKA (reference sequence). V was pared by 3 bases and J by 0 bases, with 8 bases between. The CDR3 reads CSASDAATNEKLFF. Here the CDR3 DNA reads TGCAGTGCTAGCGACGCTGCAACTAATGAAAAACTGTTTTTT.

The CDR3 region is CASSPALRSPLHF. The CDR3 bases are TGTGCCAGCAGTCCAGCTCTTCGGTCACCCCTCCACTTT. V usage is TRBV6-1 and J usage is TRBJ1-6, with no clear D. Per the germline V gene, CDR1 is MNHNS and CDR2 is SASEGT. CDR3 length equals 13 residues. Trimming stripped 5 bases from V and 10 bases from J, with 12 bases between.

The V gene is TRBV4-2, the J gene TRBJ2-2, with 9 positions matching TRBD2. Germline values: CDR1 LGHNA, CDR2 YNFKEQ. The CDR3 totals 17 residues. Germline trimming cut 0 bases from V and 3 bases from J; bases unmatched to any gene: 5. The CDR3 region is CASSQDRLAEYTGELFF. The CDR3 nucleotides are TGTGCCAGCAGCCAAGATCGACTAGCGGAATACACCGGGGAGCTGTTTTTT.

The rearrangement joins TRBV25-1 to TRBJ1-1, with a weak D call TRBD1 (5 bases). The germline V and J ends were trimmed by 3 bases and 3 bases, with 11 bases remaining between them. The CDR3 runs to 14 residues. In germline, CDR1 is MGHDK, CDR2 SYGVNS. The CDR3 sequence is CASSDPTGHTEAFF. CDR3 DNA: TGTGCCAGCAGTGACCCAACAGGCCACACTGAAGCTTTCTTT.

The rearrangement links TRBV20-1 to TRBJ2-1, with no clear D. The CDR3 covers 14 residues. In germline, CDR1 is DFQATT, CDR2 SNEGSKA (reference sequence). V lost 1 base and J 2 bases, leaving 9 bases between the germline ends. CDR3 bases: TGCAGTGCTAGAGCCCAGGTCCCCTACAATGAGCAGTTCTTC. Protein product: CSARAQVPYNEQFF.

This clonotype has a handful of counts. The V and J genes are TRBV10-1 and TRBJ2-5; D call uncertain. The germline gives CDR1 WNHNN, CDR2 SYGVQD (reference sequence). The V end lost 4 bases, the J end lost 4 bases, and 10 bases lay between the germline ends. The CDR3 length is 13 residues. Here the CDR3 reads CASSAKAGETQYF. CDR3 sequence (DNA): TGCGCCAGCAGTGCTAAGGCAGGAGAGACCCAGTACTTC.

This clonotype was detected only once. The chain recombines TRBV27 with TRBJ2-1; TRBD2 matches 10 bases. Germline V gene sequence: CDR1 MNHEY, CDR2 SMNVEV (reference sequence). The V and J ends lost 5 bases and 4 bases, in that order; junction bases with no gene match: 8. This CDR3 comprises 16 residues. The CDR3 nucleotides read TGTGCCAGCAGTCAAAGCGGGAGGGTTTCTTACAATGAGCAGTTCTTC. Translation gives CASSQSGRVSYNEQFF.

This clonotype was found once. The V gene is TRBV2, the J gene TRBJ1-2, with a tentative D call TRBD1 (5 bases). The V end lost 4 bases, the J end lost 7 bases, and 13 bases lay between the germline ends. The germline V gene encodes CDR1 SNHLY and CDR2 FYNNEI. The CDR3 is made up of 13 amino acids. The chain's CDR3 is CASSVQGDTGYTF. The CDR3 nucleotides read TGTGCCAGCAGTGTCCAGGGTGATACTGGCTACACCTTC.

The chain has TRBV12-3 or TRBV12-4 and TRBJ1-2, with 7 bases that match TRBD1. This CDR3 is 13 amino acids long. With V trimmed by 4 bases and J by 3 bases, 2 bases remained unmatched. CDR3 loop: CASSYTGDYGYTF. In DNA, the CDR3 is TGTGCCAGCAGTTACACAGGGGACTATGGCTACACCTTC.

This clonotype has just a few counts. J is TRBJ2-7 and V is TRBV11-3; 10 bases are a match to TRBD2. The CDR3 extends over 15 amino acids. The junction had 3 bases not matched to a gene; V was cut back by 2 bases and J by 2 bases. Germline V lookup: CDR1 SGHNT, CDR2 YENEEA. The CDR3: CASSLTSGVAYEQYF. CDR3 DNA: TGTGCCAGCAGCTTAACTAGCGGGGTAGCCTACGAGCAGTACTTC. Combining the CDR3 with reference TRBV11-3 and TRBJ2-7 gives the whole variable domain EAGVVQSPRYKIIEKKQPVAFWCNPISGHNTLYWYLQNLGQGPELLIRYENEEAVDDSQLPKDRFSAERLKGVDSTLKIQPAELGDSAVYLCASSLTSGVAYEQYFGPGTRLTVT.

This sequence joins TRBV18 and TRBJ2-1; the match to TRBD1 covers 11 bases. V gave up 2 bases and J gave up 6 bases; unmatched junction bases: 0. Germline V gene sequence: CDR1 KGHSH, CDR2 LQKENI. The CDR3 runs to 14 residues. In DNA, the CDR3 is TGTGCCAGCTCACCAGGACAGGGGGCCAATGAGCAGTTCTTC. It encodes CASSPGQGANEQFF.

There are a few counts of this clonotype. The rearrangement links TRBV18 to TRBJ2-7, with a tentative D call TRBD2 (6 bases). Trimming removed 5 bases from V and 4 bases from J, with 12 bases in between. The CDR3 extends over 13 amino acids. Germline CDR1 reads KGHSH; CDR2 reads LQKENI. The CDR3 DNA is TGTGCCAGCTCAGCGGGCGGGGTATACGAGCAGTACTTC. It codes for CASSAGGVYEQYF. The full variable domain, in which reference TRBV18 and TRBJ2-7 provide the parts outside the CDR3, is NAGVMQNPRHLVRRRGQEARLRCSPMKGHSHVYWYRQLPEEGLKFMVYLQKENIIDESGMPKERFSAEFPKEGPSILRIQQVVRGDSAAYFCASSAGGVYEQYFGPGTRLTVT.

J is TRBJ2-5 and V is TRBV2; 10 bases fit TRBD2. The CDR3 covers 16 residues. Trimming at V came to 2 bases and at J to 4 bases, leaving 7 bases not matched to a gene. The germline V gene encodes CDR1 SNHLY and CDR2 FYNNEI. CDR3: CASSERASGGLETQYF. In DNA form, the CDR3 reads TGTGCCAGCAGTGAAAGGGCTAGCGGGGGCCTAGAGACCCAGTACTTC.

This clonotype has just a few counts. This chain uses TRBV12-3 or TRBV12-4 with TRBJ2-7; 13 nucleotides align to TRBD2. The CDR3 is 14 residues long. J was trimmed by 6 bases and V by 8 bases; bases with no gene match: 7. The CDR3 nucleotides are TGTGCCAGCTGTAAACGACTAGCGGGAGGCGAGCAGTACTTC. Its translation: CASCKRLAGGEQYF.